This TCR beta chain came from a study of blood T cell repertoires in COVID-19. Background on the study: PBMCs, B-cell-depleted T cells, or T cells provided the cDNA or gDNA that made up the material.

This clone occurred once. Germline values: CDR1 SGHRS, CDR2 YFSETQ. The CDR3 extends over 16 amino acids. V shed 4 bases, J shed 5 bases, and the junction held 13 bases outside the gene matches. How the authors handled the data: Estimates of nucleated cell counts were drawn from the amplification of reference gene primers. Only in-frame clones appear in the TCRdb table, and some are missing; sequencing was by immunoSEQ multiplex PCR. V and J calls and clone size are copied from that table; D and trimming were computed from the DNA. The repertoire holds a few hundred thousand clones, around 83% seen once, with about 13% in the top ten.

Sequences were obtained from peripheral blood. J is TRBJ2-7 and V is TRBV5-1; 9 positions agree with TRBD1. The receptor was isolated from a human donor in a cohort sampled during active COVID-19. The CDR3: CASSLGLGTGSHEQYF. The CDR3 nucleotides read TGCGCCAGCAGCCTAGGCCTAGGGACAGGGTCCCACGAGCAGTACTTC.